The 5 T cell receptor beta chains listed next were all sequenced from one sample in a study of early T cells in non-severe SARS-CoV-2 infection. TCRdb reanalysed the 5' RACE reads using MiXCR and keeps one entry per CDR3 protein. The sample shows 70,000 or so distinct CDR3 sequences, approximately 10% of them seen only once. The sample consisted of whole blood. All receptors derive from an adult who was a healthcare worker with PCR-confirmed SARS-CoV-2 infection or an uninfected control (not recorded which).

This clonotype was counted a few times. This chain connects TRBV28 to TRBJ2-7; D remains ambiguous. Per germline, CDR1 MDHEN and CDR2 SYDVKM. The CDR3 is 16 amino acids. The V and J ends lost 6 bases and 4 bases respectively, with 22 bases between them. CDR3 in amino acids: CASSPKTRRDQYEQYF. CDR3 bases: TGTGCCAGCAGCCCTAAGACGAGGAGAGATCAATACGAGCAGTACTTC.

The CDR3 reads CASSPKRESGNIQYF. The CDR3 nucleotides read TGTGCCAGCTCACCAAAAAGGGAAAGTGGAAACATTCAGTACTTC. This rearrangement joins TRBV18 to TRBJ2-4; D unresolved. The CDR3 loop spans 15 amino acids. Trimming removed 2 bases at V and 6 bases at J, with 14 bases between. Germline loops: CDR1 KGHSH, CDR2 LQKENI.

This clonotype was seen more than once but under ten times. This chain joins TRBV4-1 and TRBJ2-7, with no clear D. Per germline, CDR1 MGHRA and CDR2 YSYEKL. Trimming stripped 0 bases from V and 2 bases from J, with 11 bases between. CDR3 size: 15 residues. The CDR3 DNA follows: TGCGCCAGCAGCCAAGAGGTCGTCGACGCCTACGAGCAGTACTTC. As protein: CASSQEVVDAYEQYF.

This clonotype was counted ten times or more. The chain combines TRBV10-3 with TRBJ2-1, with 9 bases lining up with TRBD2. Germline V gene lookup returns CDR1 ENHRY and CDR2 SYGVKD. Germline trimming cut 10 bases from V and 4 bases from J; bases unmatched to any gene: 5. CDR3 length equals 13 residues. The CDR3 loop reads CATRLADYNEQFF. CDR3 nucleotide sequence: TGTGCCACCCGACTAGCGGATTACAATGAGCAGTTCTTC.

The chain uses TRBV3-1 and TRBJ2-7; 7 positions match TRBD2. Germline V gene sequence: CDR1 LGHDT, CDR2 YNNKEL (reference sequence). Losses at the gene ends were 4 bases for V and 2 bases for J; bases not matched to a gene: 14. CDR3 length equals 17 residues. The CDR3: CASSLRHSGWNPYEQYF. The CDR3 nucleotides are TGTGCCAGCAGCCTAAGACATAGCGGGTGGAACCCCTACGAGCAGTACTTC.